The 21 T cell receptor beta chains below all came from one sample that was sequenced in a study of blood T cell repertoires in COVID-19. Assay used: immunoSEQ multiplex PCR; TCRdb lists only in-frame clones, some missing. The table has tens of thousands of clones, around 89% seen once. Sequenced material: peripheral blood. The origin of the receptors is a human donor in a cohort sampled during active COVID-19.

The chain is built from TRBV19 and TRBJ1-1; no clear D. V was shortened by 6 bases and J by 6 bases, with 8 bases between the two germline ends. Germline V gene data show CDR1 as LNHDA and CDR2 as SQIVND (reference sequence). The CDR3 loop spans 11 amino acids. The CDR3 protein is CASSLQSEAFF. Here the CDR3 DNA reads TGTGCCAGTAGCCTCCAGTCTGAAGCTTTCTTT.

The chain joins TRBV7-9 to TRBJ2-7, with TRBD2 matching 7 bases. The trim removed 1 base at V and 2 bases at J, leaving 5 bases unmatched. This CDR3 spans 15 amino acids. Per germline, CDR1 SEHNR and CDR2 FQNEAQ (reference sequence). The CDR3 DNA follows: TGTGCCAGCAGCTTAGGAGCTAGCGGACCCTACGAGCAGTACTTC. It specifies CASSLGASGPYEQYF.

The rearrangement uses TRBV5-1 and TRBJ1-1; 8 bases agree with TRBD1. Trimming removed 6 bases from V and 0 bases from J; junction bases left unmatched: 7. Germline V gives CDR1 SGHRS, CDR2 YFSETQ. CDR3 size: 15 residues. CDR3 residues: CASTEQGGMNTEAFF. The CDR3 region has the DNA TGCGCCAGCACTGAACAGGGGGGAATGAACACTGAAGCTTTCTTT.

The genes are TRBV7-9 and TRBJ1-5, with TRBD1 as a possible D gene (5 bases). This CDR3 contains 14 residues. V gave up 5 bases and J gave up 7 bases, with 15 bases separating them. In germline, CDR1 is SEHNR, CDR2 FQNEAQ (reference sequence). The CDR3 DNA is TGTGCCAGCAGCCCCCCAGGGATCGGACAGCCCCAGCATTTT. It translates to CASSPPGIGQPQHF.

The rearrangement uses TRBV12-3 or TRBV12-4 and TRBJ2-1, with D perhaps matching TRBD2 (5 bases). V dropped 1 base and J dropped 4 bases, with 5 bases sitting between them. The CDR3 has 13 residues. CDR3 amino acids: CASSLGGYNEQFF. The CDR3 DNA follows: TGTGCCAGCAGTTTAGGCGGGTACAATGAGCAGTTCTTC.

The chain carries TRBV19 and TRBJ2-4; the match to TRBD1 covers 7 bases. The junction had 7 bases not matched to a gene; V was cut back by 3 bases and J by 2 bases. CDR3 length: 16 residues. Per germline, CDR1 LNHDA and CDR2 SQIVND (reference sequence). CDR3 sequence: CASSIVGGMTKNIQYF. As DNA, the CDR3 is TGTGCCAGTAGTATTGTAGGGGGCATGACCAAAAACATTCAGTACTTC.

The V gene is TRBV6-2 or TRBV6-3, the J gene TRBJ2-1; maybe TRBD1 (7 bases). The CDR3 is made up of 17 amino acids. Trimming shortened V by 0 bases and J by 4 bases, and 16 bases separated the two germline ends. From germline, CDR1 is MNHEY and CDR2 SVGEGT. The CDR3 DNA sequence: TGTGCCAGCAGTTACTCGTCGGCGGGGACAGCGTACAATGAGCAGTTCTTC. Encoded protein: CASSYSSAGTAYNEQFF.

This chain uses TRBV7-9 with TRBJ2-1, with 7 nucleotides matching TRBD2. The trim removed 5 bases at V and 1 base at J, leaving 8 bases unmatched. Germline V gene sequence: CDR1 SEHNR, CDR2 FQNEAQ (reference sequence). This CDR3 is built from 16 residues. DNA for the CDR3: TGTGCCAGCAGCCCCCAGAGGGGAGGGTCCTACAATGAGCAGTTCTTC. Encoded protein: CASSPQRGGSYNEQFF.

The V gene is TRBV4-1, the J gene TRBJ2-3; possible D gene TRBD1, 6 bases. Germline assignment: CDR1 MGHRA and CDR2 YSYEKL. The CDR3 has 15 residues. Trimming pared 4 bases from V and 0 bases from J, leaving 11 bases between. In DNA, the CDR3 is TGCGCCAGCAGCCGTGGACAGCATAGCACAGATACGCAGTATTTT. This encodes CASSRGQHSTDTQYF.

The chain links TRBV9 to TRBJ1-3; TRBD1 agrees at 7 bases. Germline V lookup: CDR1 SGDLS, CDR2 YYNGEE. The CDR3 consists of 15 residues. Germline trimming cut 3 bases from V and 0 bases from J; bases unmatched to any gene: 3. CDR3 in amino acids: CASSEDRSSGNTIYF. Here the CDR3 DNA reads TGTGCCAGCAGCGAGGACAGGAGCTCTGGAAACACCATATATTTT. The entire variable domain, with the rest obtained from reference TRBV9 and TRBJ1-3, is as follows: DSGVTQTPKHLITATGQRVTLRCSPRSGDLSVYWYQQSLDQGLQFLIQYYNGEERAKGNILERFSAQQFPDLHSELNLSSLELGDSALYFCASSEDRSSGNTIYFGEGSWLTVV.

This chain connects TRBV2 to TRBJ2-2; 10 bases line up with TRBD1. The CDR3 is 15 amino acids. The V gene's germline CDR1 is SNHLY and CDR2 FYNNEI. V shed 5 bases and J 7 bases; nucleotides not matched to a gene: 7. The DNA of the CDR3 is TGTGCCAGCAGTCCAGACAGGGGGCTAAACGGGGAGCTGTTTTTT. The encoded protein is CASSPDRGLNGELFF.

This clone was observed a single time. The chain carries TRBV19 and TRBJ2-3, with D perhaps matching TRBD2 (5 bases). Germline CDR1 reads LNHDA; CDR2 reads SQIVND (reference sequence). Deletions cut 5 bases from V and 1 base from J, with 13 bases between. CDR3 length: 15 amino acids. The CDR3 DNA sequence: TGTGCCAGTAGTCCTACTAGGTGGGGCACAGATACGCAGTATTTT. It is translated as CASSPTRWGTDTQYF.

The chain employs TRBV18 and TRBJ2-3; a weak D match, TRBD1 (5 bases). Looked up from germline, CDR1 is KGHSH and CDR2 is LQKENI. This CDR3 is 16 amino acids long. V lost 0 bases and J lost 0, with 10 bases in between. The CDR3 DNA sequence: TGTGCCAGCTCACCACCGGGGCTACTTAGCACAGATACGCAGTATTTT. Its translation: CASSPPGLLSTDTQYF.

The chain carries TRBV28 and TRBJ2-7, with 9 nucleotides matching TRBD1. Germline lookup yields CDR1 MDHEN and CDR2 SYDVKM. There are 16 residues in the CDR3. Trimming at V came to 2 bases and at J to 2 bases, leaving 7 bases not matched to a gene. The CDR3 bases are TGTGCCAGCAGTTTACCGGGACAGGGATCGGCCTACGAGCAGTACTTC. Its translation: CASSLPGQGSAYEQYF.

This sequence joins TRBV28 and TRBJ1-6, with D perhaps TRBD1 (5 bases). Germline CDR1 and CDR2: MDHEN and SYDVKM. The CDR3 sequence is 14 residues long. The germline V and J ends were trimmed by 3 bases and 6 bases, with 9 bases remaining between them. CDR3 nucleotide sequence: TGTGCCAGCAGTTTCCTGACAGTTAATTCACCCCTCCACTTT. This translates into CASSFLTVNSPLHF.

V and J are TRBV5-1 and TRBJ2-3, with 7 bases aligning to TRBD2. The V and J ends lost 2 bases and 4 bases, in that order; junction bases with no gene match: 10. CDR3 length: 16 amino acids. Germline values: CDR1 SGHRS, CDR2 YFSETQ. In DNA form, the CDR3 reads TGCGCCAGCAGCTTCCGTGGGCGGGAGACGTCAGATACGCAGTATTTT. Translation gives CASSFRGRETSDTQYF.

The chain recombines TRBV4-2 with TRBJ2-3; no firm D call. V gave up 0 bases and J gave up 2 bases, with 9 bases separating them. The CDR3 covers 15 residues. From germline, CDR1 is LGHNA and CDR2 YNFKEQ. The CDR3 region is CASSQDPVHTDTQYF. In nucleotides, the CDR3 is TGTGCCAGCAGCCAAGACCCAGTTCACACAGATACGCAGTATTTT.

The rearrangement uses TRBV7-3 and TRBJ1-2; weak D call: TRBD1 (6 bases). The germline V gene has CDR1 SGHTA and CDR2 FQGTGA. V gave up 5 bases and J gave up 8 bases, with 15 bases separating them. The CDR3 extends over 13 amino acids. In nucleotides, the CDR3 is TGTGCCAGCAGCGACAGGACAGTTGGGGGCTACACCTTC. Translation gives CASSDRTVGGYTF.

This clone was seen only a few times. J is TRBJ2-1 and V is TRBV7-9, with D possibly being TRBD1 (5 bases). This CDR3 has 14 residues. Germline assignment: CDR1 SEHNR and CDR2 FQNEAQ (reference sequence). Between the trimmed V and J ends, which lost 0 bases and 5 bases, there was a span of 8 bases. CDR3 DNA sequence: TGTGCCAGCAGCTTAGCGGGGCGAAACAATGAGCAGTTCTTC. This sequence encodes CASSLAGRNNEQFF. The complete variable domain, with remaining parts taken from reference TRBV7-9 and TRBJ2-1, reads DTGVSQNPRHKITKRGQNVTFRCDPISEHNRLYWYRQTLGQGPEFLTYFQNEAQLEKSRLLSDRFSAERPKGSFSTLEIQRTEQGDSAMYLCASSLAGRNNEQFFGPGTRLTVL.

The chain uses TRBV19 and TRBJ2-1; D uncertain. The CDR3 is 11 residues long. Germline loops: CDR1 LNHDA, CDR2 SQIVND (reference sequence). The germline V and J ends were trimmed by 4 bases and 7 bases, with 5 bases remaining between them. The CDR3 nucleotides read TGTGCCAGTAGTAGAGGAAATGAGCAGTTCTTC. Translating it yields CASSRGNEQFF. Using reference TRBV19 and TRBJ2-1 for the parts outside the CDR3, the full variable domain is DGGITQSPKYLFRKEGQNVTLSCEQNLNHDAMYWYRQDPGQGLRLIYYSQIVNDFQKGDIAEGYSVSREKKESFPLTVTSAQKNPTAFYLCASSRGNEQFFGPGTRLTVL.

This CDR3 is CASSQGPSGTLDEQFF. The CDR3 nucleotides read TGCGCCAGCAGCCAAGGTCCTAGCGGGACGCTCGATGAGCAGTTCTTC. This chain links TRBV4-1 with TRBJ2-1; 9 positions agree with TRBD2. V lost 1 base to trimming and J lost 8 bases; unmatched junction nucleotides: 9. The germline gives CDR1 MGHRA, CDR2 YSYEKL. The CDR3 consists of 16 residues.